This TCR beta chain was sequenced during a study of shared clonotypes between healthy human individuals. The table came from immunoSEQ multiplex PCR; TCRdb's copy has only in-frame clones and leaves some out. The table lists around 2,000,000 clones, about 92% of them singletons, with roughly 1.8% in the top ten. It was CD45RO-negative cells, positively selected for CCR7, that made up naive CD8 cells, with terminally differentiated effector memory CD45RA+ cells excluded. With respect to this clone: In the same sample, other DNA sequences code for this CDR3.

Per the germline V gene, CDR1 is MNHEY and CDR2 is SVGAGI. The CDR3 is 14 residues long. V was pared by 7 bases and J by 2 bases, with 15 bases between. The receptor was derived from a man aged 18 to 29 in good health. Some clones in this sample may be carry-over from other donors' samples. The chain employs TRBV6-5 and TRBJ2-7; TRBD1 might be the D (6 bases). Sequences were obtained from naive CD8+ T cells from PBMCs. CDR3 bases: TGTGCCAGCACCTGGGGGCAGGGTGCCTACGAGCAGTACTTC. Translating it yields CASTWGQGAYEQYF.